Below, 11 T cell receptor beta chains from the same sample are listed, as sequenced in a study of blood T cell repertoires in COVID-19. TCRdb's table, derived via immunoSEQ multiplex PCR, lists solely in-frame clones and lacks some. The repertoire has roughly 65,000 clones, 65% to 85% of them found once; the top ten carry approximately 16%. Sample: peripheral blood. The receptor set was obtained from a man aged 55-75 years with acute or convalescent COVID-19.

V and J are TRBV4-1 and TRBJ1-2; no clear D gene. CDR1 and CDR2 (germline): MGHRA, YSYEKL. The CDR3 loop spans 15 amino acids. V lost 1 base, J lost 0 bases, and 9 bases lay in between. CDR3 sequence (DNA): TGCGCCAGCAGCCAAGTTCCCCAGGCTAACTATGGCTACACCTTC. This sequence encodes CASSQVPQANYGYTF.

The V gene is TRBV3-1 (or the pseudogene TRBV3-2), the J gene TRBJ2-3; D is undetermined. V dropped 4 bases and J dropped 6 bases, with 8 bases sitting between them. Germline loops: CDR1 LGHDT, CDR2 YNNKEL (reference sequence). The CDR3 has 12 amino acids. CDR3 nucleotide sequence: TGTGCCAGCAGCCGCCACGGGGATACGCAGTATTTT. Its protein is CASSRHGDTQYF.

The rearrangement joins TRBV5-1 to TRBJ1-3, with a tentative D call TRBD1 (6 bases). CDR1 is SGHRS, CDR2 YFSETQ, per germline. V was trimmed by 5 bases and J by 1 base, leaving 13 bases between them. The CDR3 is made up of 15 amino acids. The CDR3 DNA follows: TGCGCCAGCAGACTCGGCACAGGGTCTGGAAACACCATATATTTT. Protein sequence: CASRLGTGSGNTIYF.

The CDR3, as DNA: TGTGCCAGCACCAGCGAAGAGACCCAGTACTTC. This codes for CASTSEETQYF. V and J are TRBV2 and TRBJ2-5; unclear D gene. Germline values: CDR1 SNHLY, CDR2 FYNNEI. This CDR3 contains 11 residues. Trimming took 7 bases from V and 3 from J, leaving 6 bases between them.

This clone came up once. V gene TRBV18 combines with J gene TRBJ2-5; possible D gene TRBD1, 5 bases. The CDR3 is 14 residues long. V gave up 1 base and J gave up 5 bases, with 11 bases separating them. Per germline, CDR1 KGHSH and CDR2 LQKENI. The CDR3 sequence: CASSPLRQTETQYF. CDR3 DNA: TGTGCCAGCTCACCACTGAGACAGACGGAGACCCAGTACTTC.

DNA for the CDR3: TGCGCCAGTGCAGGCACCTCTGGAAACACCATATATTTT. This sequence encodes CASAGTSGNTIYF. The chain carries TRBV10-1 and TRBJ1-3; D ambiguous. This CDR3 spans 13 amino acids. Germline CDR1 WNHNN, CDR2 SYGVQD (reference sequence). With 9 bases removed from V and 0 bases from J, the gap between germline ends came to 9 bases.

The chain couples TRBV7-9 to TRBJ1-5; 9 bases are a match to TRBD1. V gave up 7 bases and J gave up 1 base; unmatched junction bases: 5. The CDR3 is 15 amino acids. The V gene's germline CDR1 is SEHNR and CDR2 FQNEAQ (reference sequence). CDR3 in DNA: TGTGCCAGCACCAAAGGGACAGGGAGCAATCAGCCCCAGCATTTT. Translated, it gives CASTKGTGSNQPQHF.

This clone has only one observation. The gene calls are TRBV25-1 and TRBJ1-6; possibly TRBD1 for D (6 bases). The CDR3 sequence is 15 residues long. The V end lost 1 base, the J end lost 10 bases, and 14 bases lay between the germline ends. The germline V gene encodes CDR1 MGHDK and CDR2 SYGVNS. CDR3: CASSESGQHPSPLHF. The DNA of the CDR3 is TGTGCCAGCAGTGAATCCGGACAGCACCCATCACCCCTCCACTTT. Variable domain in full (rest from reference TRBV25-1 and TRBJ1-6): EADIYQTPRYLVIGTGKKITLECSQTMGHDKMYWYQQDPGMELHLIHYSYGVNSTEKGDLSSESTVSRIRTEHFPLTLESARPSHTSQYLCASSESGQHPSPLHFGNGTRLTVT.

The V call is TRBV24-1, the J call TRBJ1-2; 7 nucleotides align to TRBD1. The CDR3 is made up of 14 amino acids. V trimming: 3 bases; J trimming: 4 bases; junction bases outside the gene matches: 4. CDR1 is KGHDR, CDR2 SFDVKD, per germline. CDR3: CATSDGTELYGYTF. For the CDR3, the DNA is TGTGCCACCAGTGATGGGACAGAACTCTATGGCTACACCTTC.

The rearrangement uses TRBV6-5 and TRBJ2-1, with TRBD1 as a possible D gene (6 bases). There are 13 residues in the CDR3. Germline V gives CDR1 MNHEY, CDR2 SVGAGI. Trimming cost V 5 bases and J 3 bases, with 8 bases left between them. CDR3 in DNA: TGTGCCAGCAGTACGGACAGCTACAATGAGCAGTTCTTC. Translating gives CASSTDSYNEQFF.

The rearrangement links TRBV4-1 to TRBJ2-3; no clear D. CDR3 size: 12 residues. Per the germline V gene, CDR1 is MGHRA and CDR2 is YSYEKL. Trimming stripped 1 base from V and 6 bases from J, with 5 bases between. CDR3 residues: CASSQVMDTQYF. The CDR3 bases are TGCGCCAGCAGCCAAGTTATGGATACGCAGTATTTT.